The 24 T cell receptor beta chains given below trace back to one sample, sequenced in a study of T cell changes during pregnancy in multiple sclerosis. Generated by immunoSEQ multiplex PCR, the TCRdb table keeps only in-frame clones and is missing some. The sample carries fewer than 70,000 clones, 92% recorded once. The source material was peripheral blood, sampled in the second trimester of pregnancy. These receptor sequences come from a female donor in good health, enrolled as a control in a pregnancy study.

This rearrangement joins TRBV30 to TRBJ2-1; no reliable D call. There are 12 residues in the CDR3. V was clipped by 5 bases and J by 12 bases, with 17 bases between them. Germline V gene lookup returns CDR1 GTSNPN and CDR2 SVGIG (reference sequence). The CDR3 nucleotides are TGTGCCTGGGTGGAGACCGTTGGAATGCAGTTCTTC. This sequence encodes CAWVETVGMQFF.

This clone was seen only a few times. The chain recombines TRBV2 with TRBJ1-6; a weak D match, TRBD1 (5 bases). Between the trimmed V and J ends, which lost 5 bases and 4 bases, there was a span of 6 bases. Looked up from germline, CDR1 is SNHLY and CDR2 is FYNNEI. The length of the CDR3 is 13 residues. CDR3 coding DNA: TGTGCCAGCAGTACAGGTTATAATTCACCCCTCCACTTT. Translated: CASSTGYNSPLHF.

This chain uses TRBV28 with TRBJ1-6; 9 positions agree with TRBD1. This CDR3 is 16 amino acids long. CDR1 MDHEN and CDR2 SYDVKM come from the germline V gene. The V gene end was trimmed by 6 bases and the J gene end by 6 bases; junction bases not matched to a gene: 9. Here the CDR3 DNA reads TGTGCCAGCAGGCCCCCTAGGGACAGGGCTAATTCACCCCTCCACTTT. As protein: CASRPPRDRANSPLHF. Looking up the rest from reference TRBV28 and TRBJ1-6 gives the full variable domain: DVKVTQSSRYLVKRTGEKVFLECVQDMDHENMFWYRQDPGLGLRLIYFSYDVKMKEKGDIPEGYSVSREKKERFSLILESASTNQTSMYLCASRPPRDRANSPLHFGNGTRLTVT.

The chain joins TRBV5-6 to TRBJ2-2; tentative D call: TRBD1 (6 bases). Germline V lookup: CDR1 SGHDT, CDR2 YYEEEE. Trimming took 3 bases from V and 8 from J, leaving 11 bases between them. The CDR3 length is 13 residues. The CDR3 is CASSSRQAGELFF. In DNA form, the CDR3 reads TGTGCCAGCAGCTCAAGACAGGCAGGGGAGCTGTTTTTT.

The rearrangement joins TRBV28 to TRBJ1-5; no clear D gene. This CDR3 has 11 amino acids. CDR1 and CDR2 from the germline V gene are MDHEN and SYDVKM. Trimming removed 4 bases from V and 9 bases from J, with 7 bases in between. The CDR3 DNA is TGTGCCAGCAGTTCCACGGGGCCCCAGCATTTT. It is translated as CASSSTGPQHF.

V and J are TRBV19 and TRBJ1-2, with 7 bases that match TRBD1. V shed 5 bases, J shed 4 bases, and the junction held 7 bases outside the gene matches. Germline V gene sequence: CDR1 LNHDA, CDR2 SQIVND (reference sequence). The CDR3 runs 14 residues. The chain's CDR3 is CASSLTGAGYGYTF. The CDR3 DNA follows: TGTGCCAGTAGTTTAACAGGGGCGGGCTATGGCTACACCTTC.

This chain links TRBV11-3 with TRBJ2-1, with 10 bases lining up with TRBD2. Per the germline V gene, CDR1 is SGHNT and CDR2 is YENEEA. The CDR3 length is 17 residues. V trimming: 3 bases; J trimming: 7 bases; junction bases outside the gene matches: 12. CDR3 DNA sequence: TGTGCCAGCAGCTTTCTGACCACTAGCGGGATATCGAATGAGCAGTTCTTC. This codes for CASSFLTTSGISNEQFF.

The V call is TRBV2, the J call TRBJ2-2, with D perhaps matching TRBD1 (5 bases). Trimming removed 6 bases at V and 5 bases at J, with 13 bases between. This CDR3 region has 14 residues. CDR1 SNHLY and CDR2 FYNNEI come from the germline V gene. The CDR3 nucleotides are TGTGCCAGCAGATGGCAGGGTGGGACCGGGGAGCTGTTTTTT. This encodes CASRWQGGTGELFF.

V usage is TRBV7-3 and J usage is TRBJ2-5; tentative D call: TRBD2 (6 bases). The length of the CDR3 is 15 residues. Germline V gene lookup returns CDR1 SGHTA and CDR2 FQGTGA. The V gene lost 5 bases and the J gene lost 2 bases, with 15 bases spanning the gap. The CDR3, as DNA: TGTGCCAGCAGCCCCGGTGGAGGGATGCAAGAGACCCAGTACTTC. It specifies CASSPGGGMQETQYF.

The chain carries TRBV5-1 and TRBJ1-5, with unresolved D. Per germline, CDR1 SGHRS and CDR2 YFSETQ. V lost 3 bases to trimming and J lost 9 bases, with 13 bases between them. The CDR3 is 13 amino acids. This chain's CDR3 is CASSYQEGSPQHF. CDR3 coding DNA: TGCGCCAGCAGCTATCAGGAGGGCTCGCCCCAGCATTTT.

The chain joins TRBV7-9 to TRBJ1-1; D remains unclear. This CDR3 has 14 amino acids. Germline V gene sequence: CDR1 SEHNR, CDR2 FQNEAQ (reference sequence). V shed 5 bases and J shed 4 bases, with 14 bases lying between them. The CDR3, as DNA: TGTGCCAGCAGCGCATCGGGGTCGGTCACTGAAGCTTTCTTT. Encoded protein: CASSASGSVTEAFF.

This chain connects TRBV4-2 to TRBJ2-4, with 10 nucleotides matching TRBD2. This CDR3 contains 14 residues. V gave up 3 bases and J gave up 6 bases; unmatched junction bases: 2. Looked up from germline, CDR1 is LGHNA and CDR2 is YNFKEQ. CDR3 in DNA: TGTGCCAGCAGCCAGGCTAGCGGGGGAAACATTCAGTACTTC. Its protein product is CASSQASGGNIQYF.

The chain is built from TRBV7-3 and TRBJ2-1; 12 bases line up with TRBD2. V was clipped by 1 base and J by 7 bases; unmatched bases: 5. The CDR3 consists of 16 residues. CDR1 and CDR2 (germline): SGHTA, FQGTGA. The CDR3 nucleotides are TGTGCCAGCAGCTTAATCGGACTAGCGGGGCCAAATGAGCAGTTCTTC. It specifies CASSLIGLAGPNEQFF.

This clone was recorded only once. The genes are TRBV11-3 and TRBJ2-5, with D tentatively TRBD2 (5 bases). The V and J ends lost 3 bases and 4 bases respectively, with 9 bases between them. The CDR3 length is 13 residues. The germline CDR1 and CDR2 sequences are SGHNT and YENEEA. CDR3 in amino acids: CASSLVSGETQYF. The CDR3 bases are TGTGCCAGCAGCTTGGTGAGCGGAGAGACCCAGTACTTC.

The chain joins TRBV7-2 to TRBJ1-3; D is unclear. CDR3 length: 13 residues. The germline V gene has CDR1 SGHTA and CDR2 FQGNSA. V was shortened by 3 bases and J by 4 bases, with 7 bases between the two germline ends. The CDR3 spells CASSLWQGNTIYF. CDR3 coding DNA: TGTGCCAGCAGCTTGTGGCAGGGAAACACCATATATTTT.

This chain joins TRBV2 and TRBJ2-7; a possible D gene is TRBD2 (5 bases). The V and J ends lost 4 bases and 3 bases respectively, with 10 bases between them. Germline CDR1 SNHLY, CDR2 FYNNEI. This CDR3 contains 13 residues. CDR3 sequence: CASSGGVGYEQYF. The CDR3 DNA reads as TGTGCCAGCAGTGGGGGAGTCGGCTACGAGCAGTACTTC.

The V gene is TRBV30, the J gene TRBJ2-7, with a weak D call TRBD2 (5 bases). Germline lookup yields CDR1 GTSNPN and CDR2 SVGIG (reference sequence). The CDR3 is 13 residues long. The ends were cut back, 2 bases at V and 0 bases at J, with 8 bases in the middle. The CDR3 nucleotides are TGTGCCTGGAGTAAAGGGAGCTCCTACGAGCAGTACTTC. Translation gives CAWSKGSSYEQYF. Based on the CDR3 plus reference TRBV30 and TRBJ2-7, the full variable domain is SQTIHQWPATLVQPVGSPLSLECTVEGTSNPNLYWYRQAAGRGLQLLFYSVGIGQISSEVPQNLSASRPQDRQFILSSKKLLLSDSGFYLCAWSKGSSYEQYFGPGTRLTVT.

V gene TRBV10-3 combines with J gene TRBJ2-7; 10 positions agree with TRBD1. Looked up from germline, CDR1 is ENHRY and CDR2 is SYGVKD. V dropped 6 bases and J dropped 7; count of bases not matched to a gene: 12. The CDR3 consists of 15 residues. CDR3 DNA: TGTGCCATCAGGCCCCTGACAGGGGGCGCGTCAGAGCAGTACTTC. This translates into CAIRPLTGGASEQYF.

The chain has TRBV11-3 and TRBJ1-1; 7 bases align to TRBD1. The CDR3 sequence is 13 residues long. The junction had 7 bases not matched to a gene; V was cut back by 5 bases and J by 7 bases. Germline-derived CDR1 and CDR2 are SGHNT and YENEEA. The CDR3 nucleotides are TGTGCCAGCAGCATCACAGGGGCGGGTGAAGCTTTCTTT. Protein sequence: CASSITGAGEAFF.

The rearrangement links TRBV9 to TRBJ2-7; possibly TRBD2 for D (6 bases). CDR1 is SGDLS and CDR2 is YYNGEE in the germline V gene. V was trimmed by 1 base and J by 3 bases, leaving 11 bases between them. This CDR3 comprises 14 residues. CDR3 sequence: CASSVFPGVYEQYF. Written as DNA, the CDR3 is TGTGCCAGCAGCGTATTTCCGGGGGTCTACGAGCAGTACTTC.

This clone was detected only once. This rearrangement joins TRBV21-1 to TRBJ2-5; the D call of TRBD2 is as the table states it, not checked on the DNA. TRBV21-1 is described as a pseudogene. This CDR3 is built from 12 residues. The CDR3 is CASSVEWETQYF. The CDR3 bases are TGTGCCAGCAGTGTTGAGTGGGAGACCCAGTACTTC.

CDR3 nucleotide sequence: TGTGCCAGCTCACCACAGCGGGGCACAGATACGCAGTATTTT. Translation gives CASSPQRGTDTQYF. V usage is TRBV18 and J usage is TRBJ2-3; tentative D call: TRBD2 (6 bases). The length of the CDR3 is 14 residues. V was clipped by 1 base and J by 1 base, with 6 bases between them. The germline V gene encodes CDR1 KGHSH and CDR2 LQKENI.

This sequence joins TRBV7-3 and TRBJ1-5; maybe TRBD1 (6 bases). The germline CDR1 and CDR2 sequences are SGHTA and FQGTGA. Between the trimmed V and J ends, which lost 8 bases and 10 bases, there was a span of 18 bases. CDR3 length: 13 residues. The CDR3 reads CASSRGRGDPQHF. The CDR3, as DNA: TGTGCCAGCTCCCGGGGCAGGGGAGATCCCCAGCATTTT.

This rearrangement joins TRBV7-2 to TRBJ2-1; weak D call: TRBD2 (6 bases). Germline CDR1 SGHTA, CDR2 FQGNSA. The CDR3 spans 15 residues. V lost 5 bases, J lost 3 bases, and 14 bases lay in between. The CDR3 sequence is CASSQLADRYNEQFF. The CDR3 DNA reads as TGTGCCAGCAGCCAATTAGCGGACCGCTACAATGAGCAGTTCTTC.